This TCR beta chain is drawn from a study of shared clonotypes between healthy human individuals (dated by TCRdb to about 2020). In terms of the full investigation: The cohort comprised a couple of women and a few men aged 18 to 49 years. For each donor, CD4 naive and CD4 memory were each run on three plates, CD8 naive on two plates, and CD8 memory on one plate. Blood TCR repertoires of a handful of healthy adults were deeply sequenced to estimate repertoire size and the extent of clonotype sharing between individuals. To increase sequencing depth and limit assay-specific biases, different laboratories used diverse techniques to prepare libraries and sequence TCR repertoires. Per donor, leukapheresis produced somewhere between about 0.9 and 9.5 billion PBMCs.

This clone was counted a single time. Its antigen remains unidentified. Qualities for individual bases were not recorded, and no much larger clone is one base off. Using the deep immunoSEQ assay, multiplex PCR amplified TCR CDR3 regions from genomic DNA. Genomic DNA extracted from each cell subset was distributed evenly over all wells of several immunoSEQ 96-well plates, and each plate served as one replicate. Each replicate PCR for sorted subsets received roughly 200 ng genomic DNA, equal to roughly 30,000 T cell genomes. The purified libraries were quantified using a Qubit 3.0 fluorometer, sized with a Bioanalyzer 2100, and then quantified again using the KAPA Library Quantification kit. A separate single-read 150-cycle Illumina NextSeq 550 flow cell was used to sequence each immunoSEQ 96-well plate. From the authors' description of their analysis: The immunoSEQ output contained only junctional sequences without quality scores, so filtering could not match that applied to full-length reads. Sequences were annotated with PyIR, a Python wrapper for IgBLAST v1.9, and V/J genes and CDR3 were assigned using IMGT germline references. Reads were filtered out if the reads had weak V/J assignments (E-value above 1e-6), no CDR3, stop codons, out-of-frame junctions, or ambiguous translated residues. V3J clonotypes were defined by identical inferred V gene, J gene, and CDR3 amino acid sequence. Percentage overlap between repertoires was calculated by dividing the number of shared unique clonotypes by the size of the smaller repertoire. Three approaches were used to assess repertoire richness: RTK rarefaction, the Chao1 estimator, and Recon v2.1 estimates of unobserved clonotypes. Generation probabilities for all TCRbeta clonotypes obtained by the gDNA method from several donors were computed using OLGA. TCRdb holds this immuneACCESS table with in-frame rearrangements only. Some clones are missing; in checked studies, unresolved V genes explain under half, and the rest has no known cause. V, J and clone size are those of that table, while D and trimming were read from the DNA. The sample includes over 750,000 clones, with just over 95% observed a single time. The ten largest account for over 0.2% of the sample.

Via the germline V gene, CDR1 is SGHDT and CDR2 YYEEEE. V loses 0 bases of germline sequence and J loses 0 bases, and the interval between the two ends is 7 bases. CDR3 length: 15 amino acids, cysteine to phenylalanine. Only the CDR3 region is kept as DNA, spanning 45 bases read in frame from base 1. What the study reported, not specific to this receptor: Across a handful of donors, about 5.2% of naive CD4, roughly 3.4% of naive CD8, 2% to 2.5% of memory CD4, and approximately 0.4% of memory CD8 clonotypes were shared. The small number of donors limited the genetic and exposure-history diversity represented. Pairwise subsampling indicated that sequencing depth was expected to affect the degree of clonotype sharing among donors. Compared with non-shared clonotypes, clonotypes shared by all four sorted-subset donors had higher generation probabilities. Incomplete sequencing was indicated by rarefaction of sorted-subset datasets, despite the large sequencing depth. Only blood was sampled, and tissue TCR repertoires likely differ from those in blood. Naive subsets generally had larger estimated clonotype richness than memory subsets.

CD8 naive samples consisted of CD45RO-negative cells that were positively selected for CCR7, yielding a CD45RA+CCR7+ population without TemRA cells. Healthy HIV-negative adults with no recently reported acute infections or vaccinations were included as donors. All donors were Caucasian adults living in Nashville, Tennessee, USA. Blood was obtained by leukapheresis, after which PBMCs were separated by Ficoll-Histopaque density gradient centrifugation and cryopreserved in liquid nitrogen vapor phase. Purity and quantity of every magnetically sorted T cell population were checked by analytical flow cytometry. Genomic DNA was isolated from each sorted fraction and quantified by UV absorbance on a Nanodrop 2000c.

The TCR comes from a man aged 25 to 40 in good health. Input material: naive CD8+ T cells sorted from blood. Explained via the paper, the cell subset or site label denotes: CD45RA+CCR7+. This receptor chain uses TRBV5-6 and TRBJ1-3; a confident D gene designation cannot be given. The DNA reads TGTGCCAGCAGCTTGGGCGCTCACTCTGGAAACACCATATATTTT. The encoded protein is CASSLGAHSGNTIYF.